Following are 19 T cell receptor beta chains from one sample sequenced in a study of vaccination and CD4 T cells after COVID-19. Their recognized antigens are unknown. Treatment specified: roughly 10-day PBMC culture with coronavirus spike peptide pools or control peptides (ViraFEST assay). The Oncomine TCR Beta short-read assay sequenced DNA from cultured CD4+ T cells. One entry per CDR3 protein results from TCRdb running MiXCR on the PCR reads. The sample comprises some 16,000 distinct CDR3 sequences, about 52% of which are singletons, and less than 4.5% rests with the top ten. The sequencing used CD4+ T cells from blood, cultured in vitro, collected before SARS-CoV-2 vaccination. The receptors stem from a human donor who had recovered from COVID-19.

V is TRBV27 and J is TRBJ2-7; either TRBD1 or TRBD2 may fit D (6 bases each). This CDR3 region has 13 residues. V gave up 2 bases and J gave up 6 bases, with 11 bases separating them. CDR1 is MNHEY and CDR2 is SMNVEV in the germline V gene (reference sequence). The CDR3 coding sequence is TGTGCCAGCAGTTTACTCGGGGGCGGCGAGCAGTACTTC. Protein sequence: CASSLLGGGEQYF.

The chain uses TRBV6-2 or TRBV6-3 and TRBJ2-3; 16 nucleotides agree with TRBD2. Germline V gene lookup returns CDR1 MNHEY and CDR2 SVGEGT. The junction had 6 bases not matched to a gene; V was cut back by 5 bases and J by 1 base. This CDR3 comprises 18 residues. The CDR3 sequence: CASSKGLAGGLRTDTQYF. In nucleotides, the CDR3 is TGTGCCAGCAGTAAGGGACTAGCGGGGGGGCTCCGCACAGATACGCAGTATTTT.

This clonotype has a handful of counts. This chain joins TRBV19 and TRBJ1-1; D gene unclear. Trimming shortened V by 6 bases and J by 0 bases, and 11 bases separated the two germline ends. This CDR3 region has 14 residues. CDR1 and CDR2 (germline): LNHDA, SQIVND (reference sequence). The CDR3 region has the DNA TGTGCCAGTAGCCAATATCGTATGAACACTGAAGCTTTCTTT. Amino acid sequence: CASSQYRMNTEAFF.

The rearrangement uses TRBV15 and TRBJ2-7; D is perhaps TRBD1 (5 bases). CDR1 LNHNV and CDR2 YYDKDF come from the germline V gene (reference sequence). Trimming took 1 base from V and 3 from J, leaving 13 bases between them. The CDR3 covers 15 residues. The CDR3: CATSRGPGRDYEQYF. As DNA, the CDR3 is TGTGCCACCAGCAGAGGTCCGGGCAGGGACTACGAGCAGTACTTC.

J is TRBJ1-2 and V is TRBV19, with D possibly matching TRBD1 (6 bases). Trimming left V 4 bases short and J 4 bases short, with 13 bases between. CDR1 LNHDA and CDR2 SQIVND come from the germline V gene (reference sequence). This CDR3 region has 14 residues. The CDR3 DNA follows: TGTGCCAGTAGTAGCCCAGGGGCGGGCTATGGCTACACCTTC. Amino acid sequence: CASSSPGAGYGYTF. Looking up the rest from reference TRBV19 and TRBJ1-2 gives the full variable domain: DGGITQSPKYLFRKEGQNVTLSCEQNLNHDAMYWYRQDPGQGLRLIYYSQIVNDFQKGDIAEGYSVSREKKESFPLTVTSAQKNPTAFYLCASSSPGAGYGYTFGSGTRLTVV.

The rearrangement links TRBV5-4 to TRBJ2-4; 9 bases map to TRBD1. The CDR3 has 14 amino acids. V was pared by 4 bases and J by 6 bases, with 5 bases of the junction left unmatched. The germline gives CDR1 SGHNT, CDR2 YYREEE (reference sequence). CDR3 nucleotides: TGTGCCAGCAGCCCGGGACAGGGAAGAAACATTCAGTACTTC. Translation gives CASSPGQGRNIQYF.

This chain links TRBV7-2 with TRBJ2-2; 7 bases align to TRBD2. The CDR3 sequence is 14 residues long. Germline V gives CDR1 SGHTA, CDR2 FQGNSA. Losses at the gene ends were 3 bases for V and 5 bases for J; bases not matched to a gene: 3. CDR3 sequence: CASSLGLRTGELFF. The CDR3 DNA follows: TGTGCCAGCAGCTTGGGACTAAGGACCGGGGAGCTGTTTTTT. The complete variable domain, with remaining parts taken from reference TRBV7-2 and TRBJ2-2, reads GAGVSQSPSNKVTEKGKDVELRCDPISGHTALYWYRQSLGQGLEFLIYFQGNSAPDKSGLPSDRFSAERTGGSVSTLTIQRTQQEDSAVYLCASSLGLRTGELFFGEGSRLTVL.

This clonotype turned up a few times. The V gene is TRBV20-1, the J gene TRBJ2-1; D is unresolved. The length of the CDR3 is 11 residues. V lost 0 bases and J lost 10, with 7 bases in between. The V gene's germline CDR1 is DFQATT and CDR2 SNEGSKA (reference sequence). The CDR3 nucleotides read TGCAGTGCTAGAGATTTGGACGAGCAGTTCTTC. As protein: CSARDLDEQFF.

This clonotype has just a few counts. The rearrangement links TRBV7-9 to TRBJ2-5; TRBD2 might be the D (6 bases). Germline CDR1 reads SEHNR; CDR2 reads FQNEAQ (reference sequence). The ends were cut back, 2 bases at V and 4 bases at J, with 11 bases in the middle. The CDR3 contains 14 residues. The CDR3: CASSLKVAAETQYF. The CDR3 region has the DNA TGTGCCAGCAGCTTAAAGGTAGCGGCAGAGACCCAGTACTTC.

This clonotype was detected a few times. The CDR3 spells CASSAGFQVFNEQFF. CDR3 DNA: TGTGCCAGCAGTGCCGGTTTTCAGGTGTTCAATGAGCAGTTCTTC. J is TRBJ2-1 and V is TRBV27; unclear D gene. Germline CDR1 is MNHEY and CDR2 is SMNVEV (reference sequence). Trimming left V 5 bases short and J 6 bases short, with 17 bases between. The CDR3 extends over 15 amino acids.

The chain combines TRBV20-1 with TRBJ2-5, with D hard to call. Trimming removed 2 bases from V and 1 base from J, with 5 bases in between. The germline V gene encodes CDR1 DFQATT and CDR2 SNEGSKA (reference sequence). The CDR3 totals 12 residues. The CDR3 bases are TGCAGTGCTAGAACGATCCAAGAGACCCAGTACTTC. It codes for CSARTIQETQYF.

This clonotype has only a few counts. The chain recombines TRBV20-1 with TRBJ2-7, with 7 bases lining up with TRBD1. V gave up 3 bases and J gave up 0 bases; unmatched junction bases: 11. This CDR3 is 16 amino acids long. Germline CDR1 DFQATT, CDR2 SNEGSKA (reference sequence). The CDR3 DNA reads TGCAGTGCTAGTGAACCGACAGGGCCTTTCTCCTACGAGCAGTACTTC. Translating gives CSASEPTGPFSYEQYF.

This clonotype occurred a few times. The chain links TRBV6-1 to TRBJ2-3; 10 nucleotides agree with TRBD1. Germline V gene sequence: CDR1 MNHNS, CDR2 SASEGT. V lost 4 bases, J lost 4 bases, and 5 bases stayed unmatched. This CDR3 comprises 15 residues. CDR3 nucleotide sequence: TGTGCCAGCAGTGGCGGGACAGGGGCCCCAGATACGCAGTATTTT. Encoded protein: CASSGGTGAPDTQYF.

The chain recombines TRBV7-8 with TRBJ1-1, with a tentative D call TRBD1 (5 bases). Germline V gene lookup returns CDR1 SGHVS and CDR2 FQNEAQ. The CDR3 runs 13 residues. Deletions cut 5 bases from V and 1 base from J, with 8 bases between. CDR3 DNA: TGTGCCAGCAGCCGGGGGGGGAACACTGAAGCTTTCTTT. Amino acids: CASSRGGNTEAFF.

The CDR3 region is CASSSVPPFSGNTIYF. The CDR3 coding sequence is TGTGCCAGCAGCTCCGTTCCGCCCTTCTCTGGAAACACCATATATTTT. The chain joins TRBV7-9 to TRBJ1-3; D remains unclear. Per the germline V gene, CDR1 is SEHNR and CDR2 is FQNEAQ (reference sequence). The CDR3 covers 16 residues. V shed 4 bases and J shed 0 bases, with 13 bases lying between them.

This clonotype was observed a handful of times. The chain has TRBV6-2 or TRBV6-3 and TRBJ1-2; no firm D call. V was pared by 3 bases and J by 6 bases, with 8 bases between. CDR3 size: 12 residues. Germline loops: CDR1 MNHEY, CDR2 SVGEGT. Here the CDR3 DNA reads TGTGCCAGCAGTTATAACGGGGATGGCTACACCTTC. Translating gives CASSYNGDGYTF.

The rearrangement joins TRBV7-9 to TRBJ1-2; 7 nucleotides align to TRBD1. V dropped 1 base and J dropped 4; count of bases not matched to a gene: 6. Per the germline V gene, CDR1 is SEHNR and CDR2 is FQNEAQ (reference sequence). The CDR3 totals 15 residues. In DNA form, the CDR3 reads TGTGCCAGCAGCTTAGGGGACAGAGTATCCTATGGCTACACCTTC. Protein: CASSLGDRVSYGYTF.

The chain carries TRBV11-2 and TRBJ2-7; D unresolved. This CDR3 is built from 13 residues. Germline assignment: CDR1 SGHAT and CDR2 FQNNGV. Trimming left V 5 bases short and J 6 bases short, with 14 bases between. CDR3 bases: TGTGCCAGCAGCCCCCCTCCACCCGGCGAGCAGTACTTC. Amino acids: CASSPPPPGEQYF.

This clonotype was seen only a few times. V is TRBV7-2 and J is TRBJ2-7; 9 bases match TRBD1. The CDR3 is 14 residues long. Germline lookup yields CDR1 SGHTA and CDR2 FQGNSA. V gave up 5 bases and J gave up 3 bases; unmatched junction bases: 5. The CDR3 bases are TGTGCCAGCAGCGGACAGGGGTTGGTCTACGAGCAGTACTTC. It translates to CASSGQGLVYEQYF.